This entry describes one TCR beta chain. Its antigen is not identified. The source of the sample is a study of cytomegalovirus exposure and HLA in healthy donors. Study-level findings and limits: Roughly uniform sequencing depth across donors was assumed, possibly incorrectly. A list of more than 150 TCR beta chains associated with cytomegalovirus was given.

The V gene's germline CDR1 is LNHDA and CDR2 SQIVND (reference sequence). V shed 7 bases and J 0 bases; nucleotides not matched to a gene: 8. The CDR3 contains 15 residues. The PCR used 60 Vbeta and 13 Jbeta primers. Data came from immunoSEQ multiplex PCR; TCRdb stores just in-frame clones and leaves some out. The sample has roughly 190,000 clones; 75% to 90% are singletons. This TCR was sampled from a boy aged 2 to 10 in good health and CMV-seronegative. The chain combines TRBV19 with TRBJ1-2, with 7 positions matching TRBD1. Sequenced sample: PBMCs. The CDR3 spells CASTNRDSANYGYTF. CDR3 nucleotide sequence: TGTGCCAGTACAAACAGGGACAGCGCTAACTATGGCTACACCTTC.